This entry lists 9 T cell receptor beta chains sequenced from one sample in a study of regulatory T cells in long-lasting Graves disease. Arm-PCR of CDR3 regions with iRepertoire HTBI primers generated TCR beta libraries. Using its own MiXCR run on the multiplex PCR reads, TCRdb lists one record per CDR3 protein. This sample carries fewer than 550,000 distinct CDR3 sequences, about 15% of them seen once, and the ten largest clones take 20% to 25%. Described time point: newly diagnosed GD, antithyroid drugs for less than 3 months. Scientists built the TCR library using RNA that was extracted from PBMCs. These data were likewise used in another study, on T cells in Graves' hyperthyroidism and ophthalmopathy.

This material consisted of peripheral blood mononuclear cells (PBMCs), taken at new diagnosis, from a patient treated with antithyroid drugs. The receptors come from a woman between 18 and 30 years old with Graves disease.

The sample holds a few counts of this clonotype. Here the CDR3 reads CSAKDRGLYEQYF. CDR3 DNA: TGCAGTGCTAAGGACAGGGGGCTGTACGAGCAGTACTTC. The chain uses TRBV20-1 and TRBJ2-7; TRBD1 aligns across 11 bases. Germline V CDR1 and CDR2: DFQATT, SNEGSKA (reference sequence). The CDR3 has 13 amino acids. J was trimmed by 4 bases and V by 4 bases; bases with no gene match: 3.

In the case of this clonotype: The CDR3 does not end in the conserved phenylalanine or tryptophan, so this is likely a read error. The genes are TRBV27 and TRBJ2-4, with a tentative D call TRBD2 (5 bases). Trimming cost V 5 bases and J 0 bases, with 14 bases left between them. The germline CDR1 and CDR2 sequences are MNHEY and SMNVEV (reference sequence). The CDR3 is 16 residues long. The CDR3 protein is CASSPGIALAKNIQYY. CDR3 sequence (DNA): TGTGCCAGCAGTCCCGGGATAGCTTTAGCCAAAAACATTCAGTACTAC.

The table lists this clonotype with many counts. V is TRBV6-1 and J is TRBJ2-1; 11 bases match TRBD2. Germline CDR1 reads MNHNS; CDR2 reads SASEGT. V trimming: 6 bases; J trimming: 9 bases; junction bases outside the gene matches: 7. This CDR3 has 14 amino acids. This chain's CDR3 is CASRDSGRAFEQFF. The CDR3 region has the DNA TGTGCCAGCAGAGATAGCGGGAGGGCCTTTGAGCAGTTCTTC.

This clonotype was recorded once. The chain combines TRBV5-1 with TRBJ1-5; maybe TRBD1 (6 bases). The CDR3 extends over 16 amino acids. Deletions cut 4 bases from V and 6 bases from J, with 20 bases between. CDR1 SGHRS and CDR2 YFSETQ come from the germline V gene. The CDR3 loop reads CASSPGTSWDSQPQHF. In nucleotides, the CDR3 is TGCGCCAGCAGCCCCGGGACATCATGGGATAGTCAGCCCCAGCATTTT.

This clonotype was seen a few times. The rearrangement uses TRBV20-1 and TRBJ2-1; no clear D. The length of the CDR3 is 11 residues. Trimming took off 2 bases at V and 7 bases at J, with 6 bases between the two ends. Germline CDR1 and CDR2: DFQATT and SNEGSKA (reference sequence). In nucleotides, the CDR3 is TGCAGTGCTAGATTTGTTAATGAGCAGTTCTTC. It encodes CSARFVNEQFF.

The rearrangement joins TRBV7-9 to TRBJ2-2; weak D call: TRBD1 (7 bases). CDR1 and CDR2 (germline): SEHNR, FQNEAQ (reference sequence). V lost 7 bases and J lost 5, with 8 bases in between. This CDR3 has 12 residues. The CDR3 here is CASTGGTGELFF. The CDR3 DNA reads as TGTGCCAGCACAGGGGGGACCGGGGAGCTGTTTTTT.

The chain employs TRBV6-1 and TRBJ1-4; tentatively, D is TRBD1 (5 bases). CDR1 and CDR2 from the germline V gene are MNHNS and SASEGT. With 6 bases removed from V and 2 bases from J, the gap between germline ends came to 13 bases. The CDR3 extends over 15 amino acids. As DNA, the CDR3 is TGTGCCAGCAGCCTTGGGGGTTCTACTAATGAAAAACTGTTTTTT. This sequence encodes CASSLGGSTNEKLFF.

The chain has TRBV7-9 and TRBJ2-7; D is uncertain. The CDR3 runs to 16 residues. Trimming pared 8 bases from V and 2 bases from J, leaving 22 bases between. Germline-derived CDR1 and CDR2 are SEHNR and FQNEAQ (reference sequence). The DNA for the CDR3 is TGTGCCAGCTATTCAGGCTTGGCAGGACCTCCCTACGAGCAGTACTTC. Protein product: CASYSGLAGPPYEQYF.

At least ten counts were recorded for this clonotype. The V and J genes are TRBV12-3 or TRBV12-4 and TRBJ2-1, with TRBD2 identical over 8 bases. The CDR3 spans 15 residues. V shed 3 bases and J 2 bases; nucleotides not matched to a gene: 3. The CDR3 coding sequence is TGTGCCAGCAGTTTGAATAGCGGGGCCTACAATGAGCAGTTCTTC. Its protein product is CASSLNSGAYNEQFF.